Sequencing of this T cell receptor beta chain was carried out in a study of CD8+CD57+ T cells in acquired aplastic anemia. Genomic DNA constituted the template upon which TCR beta VDJ and CDR3 profiling was performed. A single record per CDR3 protein comes from TCRdb applying MiXCR to the reads. The sample includes 450,000 to 600,000 distinct CDR3 sequences, around 30% of them seen just once. This clonotype was observed a handful of times. Germline V lookup: CDR1 MNHNS, CDR2 SASEGT. There are 16 residues in the CDR3. V trimming: 6 bases; J trimming: 1 base; junction bases outside the gene matches: 9. Before being chosen for sequencing, patients had shown CD8+CD57+ cell expansion by flow cytometry.

This TCR came from a human donor with aplastic anemia. The sequenced sample was sorted CD4+, CD8+, or CD8+CD57+ T cells (not recorded which) from PBMCs. The chain joins TRBV6-1 to TRBJ1-2; 9 nucleotides align to TRBD1. CDR3 sequence reads: CASRASGTGINYGYTF. Written as DNA, the CDR3 is TGTGCCAGCAGGGCCTCCGGGACAGGGATTAACTATGGCTACACCTTC.